A selection of T cell receptor beta chains follows, all from one sample in a study of T cells in Graves' hyperthyroidism and ophthalmopathy. TCRdb itself ran the multiplex PCR reads through MiXCR, one entry per CDR3 protein. The sample has roughly 170,000 distinct CDR3 sequences; 15% to 20% are singletons. The sequenced sample was blood. The receptors were gathered from a woman aged 45-60 years with Graves' hyperthyroidism. The CDR3 runs from the conserved cysteine through the conserved F or W. The order of the fields is D gene, J gene, clone size, V gene, CDR3 protein, CDR3 DNA. D genes are given only for firm matches. Clone size is shown for a subset of rows, as once, few, many or a class of expanded clone.

d_gene: NA
j_gene: TRBJ2-7
abundance: many
v_gene: TRBV7-9
CDR3aa: CASSSITVYEQYF
CDR3nt: TGTGCCAGCAGCTCAATTACGGTATACGAGCAGTACTTC

d_gene: NA
j_gene: TRBJ2-7
abundance: many
v_gene: TRBV18
CDR3aa: CASSPPRGEVNSYEQYF
CDR3nt: TGTGCCAGCTCACCACCGAGGGGGGAAGTAAACTCCTACGAGCAGTACTTC

d_gene: TRBD1
j_gene: TRBJ2-4
abundance: many
v_gene: TRBV6-1
CDR3aa: CASSRLRGTAKNIQYF
CDR3nt: TGTGCCAGCAGTCGCCTCAGGGGGACGGCCAAAAACATTCAGTACTTC

d_gene: NA
j_gene: TRBJ2-5
abundance: NA
v_gene: TRBV18
CDR3aa: CASSPRGLETQYF
CDR3nt: TGTGCCAGCTCACCACGCGGTCTCGAGACCCAGTACTTC

d_gene: TRBD2
j_gene: TRBJ2-5
abundance: many
v_gene: TRBV4-2
CDR3aa: CASSRRASGVVEETQYF
CDR3nt: TGTGCCAGCAGCAGGAGGGCTAGCGGGGTCGTCGAAGAGACCCAGTACTTC

d_gene: NA
j_gene: TRBJ1-4
abundance: NA
v_gene: TRBV3-1
CDR3aa: CASSRAGKEKLFF
CDR3nt: TGTGCCAGCAGCCGGGCAGGGAAGGAAAAACTGTTTTTT

d_gene: TRBD1
j_gene: TRBJ1-3
abundance: many
v_gene: TRBV7-9
CDR3aa: CASSSEAGTAGNTIYF
CDR3nt: TGTGCCAGCAGTTCCGAGGCCGGGACAGCTGGAAACACCATATATTTT

d_gene: NA
j_gene: TRBJ1-4
abundance: many
v_gene: TRBV11-2
CDR3aa: CASRWGGASEKLFF
CDR3nt: TGTGCCAGCAGGTGGGGGGGCGCGAGTGAAAAACTGTTTTTT

d_gene: NA
j_gene: TRBJ2-1
abundance: few
v_gene: TRBV10-3
CDR3aa: CAIKDSEDEQFF
CDR3nt: TGTGCCATCAAAGATAGCGAGGATGAGCAGTTCTTC

d_gene: TRBD1
j_gene: TRBJ1-2
abundance: NA
v_gene: TRBV28
CDR3aa: CASISGGADLYGYTF
CDR3nt: TGTGCCAGCATTTCAGGGGGCGCCGATCTCTATGGCTACACCTTC

d_gene: NA
j_gene: TRBJ2-7
abundance: NA
v_gene: TRBV5-8
CDR3aa: CASSPRREQYF
CDR3nt: TGTGCCAGCAGCCCTCGGCGCGAGCAGTACTTC

d_gene: NA
j_gene: TRBJ1-1
abundance: NA
v_gene: TRBV5-8
CDR3aa: CATVDFPEAFF
CDR3nt: TGTGCCACTGTGGATTTCCCTGAAGCTTTCTTT